The next 31 T cell receptor beta chains were all read from a single sample in a study of T-cell reconstitution after alpha-beta-depleted transplantation in children. Unique molecular identifiers were incorporated during preparation of the TCRbeta library. From the PCR reads, TCRdb called clonotypes with MiXCR, one entry per CDR3 protein. The sample holds 600,000 to 800,000 distinct CDR3 sequences; about an eighth are singletons and the top ten take 0.79%. The sample was PBMCs, taken before TCRalphabeta/CD19-depleted stem cell transplant. The receptor source for this set is a girl between 2 and 10 years old with congenital amegakaryocytic thrombocytopenia, due to receive a stem cell transplant.

This clonotype was recorded at least ten times. This chain connects TRBV20-1 to TRBJ2-4, with TRBD1 as a possible D gene (7 bases). Per germline, CDR1 DFQATT and CDR2 SNEGSKA (reference sequence). V shed 2 bases and J shed 1 base, with 21 bases lying between them. CDR3 length equals 18 residues. CDR3 loop: CSARPPGTEQGAKNIQYF. Here the CDR3 DNA reads TGCAGTGCTAGACCCCCTGGGACTGAACAGGGGGCCAAAAACATTCAGTACTTC.

This clonotype was observed many times. This sequence joins TRBV11-2 and TRBJ1-1; D might be TRBD1 (5 bases). Germline V gene data show CDR1 as SGHAT and CDR2 as FQNNGV. Trimming stripped 8 bases from V and 5 bases from J, with 18 bases between. The CDR3 loop spans 14 amino acids. The CDR3 region is CASSQGRPGTEAFF. CDR3 sequence (DNA): TGTGCCAGCTCCCAGGGTCGTCCCGGGACTGAAGCTTTCTTT.

In its sample, this clonotype was seen many times. This chain uses TRBV10-1 with TRBJ1-2; D is ambiguous. The length of the CDR3 is 11 residues. Trimming took 8 bases from V and 8 from J, leaving 12 bases between them. From germline, CDR1 is WNHNN and CDR2 SYGVQD (reference sequence). The CDR3 region has the DNA TGCGCCAGCCGCGGCAGGATCGGCTACACCTTC. Amino acid sequence: CASRGRIGYTF.

V usage is TRBV5-1 and J usage is TRBJ2-5; 8 bases map to TRBD2. This CDR3 contains 17 residues. The germline V gene has CDR1 SGHRS and CDR2 YFSETQ. V trimming: 0 bases; J trimming: 5 bases; junction bases outside the gene matches: 12. The CDR3 bases are TGCGCCAGCAGCTTGGCTTCGGGAGGGCCGGTTTCCGAGACCCAGTACTTC. It codes for CASSLASGGPVSETQYF. The full variable domain, in which reference TRBV5-1 and TRBJ2-5 provide the parts outside the CDR3, is KAGVTQTPRYLIKTRGQQVTLSCSPISGHRSVSWYQQTPGQGLQFLFEYFSETQRNKGNFPGRFSGRQFSNSRSEMNVSTLELGDSALYLCASSLASGGPVSETQYFGPGTRLLVL.

This clonotype was detected many times. V is TRBV20-1 and J is TRBJ2-4; D perhaps matches TRBD2 (6 bases). The V end lost 5 bases, the J end lost 3 bases, and 17 bases lay between the germline ends. The length of the CDR3 is 15 residues. Per germline, CDR1 DFQATT and CDR2 SNEGSKA (reference sequence). The DNA for the CDR3 is TGCAGTGCTTCGACGCTGTTGGGACTCAAAAACATTCAGTACTTC. This codes for CSASTLLGLKNIQYF.

This clonotype has ten or more counts. The CDR3 DNA sequence: TGTGCCAGCAGCCAGTGGCTAGCGGAGGACAATGAGCAGTTCTTC. The encoded protein is CASSQWLAEDNEQFF. The chain couples TRBV3-1 to TRBJ2-1; 7 bases are shared with TRBD2. The ends lost 3 bases at V and 5 bases at J; junction bases unmatched: 7. Germline CDR1 LGHDT, CDR2 YNNKEL (reference sequence). CDR3 length: 15 residues.

The V gene is TRBV28, the J gene TRBJ2-1; possible D gene TRBD2, 7 bases. Germline CDR1 reads MDHEN; CDR2 reads SYDVKM. V was shortened by 6 bases and J by 9 bases, with 12 bases between the two germline ends. The CDR3 loop spans 12 amino acids. CDR3 in DNA: TGTGCCAGCAGGGGGGGGGGCAGTGAGCAGTTCTTC. The encoded protein is CASRGGGSEQFF.

V is TRBV6-1 and J is TRBJ2-5, with a possible D match to TRBD1 (5 bases). V lost 5 bases, J lost 1 base, and 11 bases lay in between. In germline, CDR1 is MNHNS, CDR2 SASEGT. The CDR3 extends over 14 amino acids. Here the CDR3 DNA reads TGTGCCAGCAGTCCCCGACAGACCCAAGAGACCCAGTACTTC. Translated, it gives CASSPRQTQETQYF.

This clonotype was counted at least ten times. V usage is TRBV27 and J usage is TRBJ1-2, with no clear D. This CDR3 spans 13 amino acids. V was pared by 3 bases and J by 8 bases, with 13 bases between. Germline V lookup: CDR1 MNHEY, CDR2 SMNVEV (reference sequence). CDR3 bases: TGTGCCAGCAGTTTTGGGTTGGGAGGGGGCTACACCTTC. Its protein product is CASSFGLGGGYTF.

V is TRBV25-1 and J is TRBJ1-4; the D is unclear. The CDR3 is 13 residues long. Germline V gene sequence: CDR1 MGHDK, CDR2 SYGVNS. V was pared by 2 bases and J by 7 bases, with 8 bases between. The CDR3: CASSEGRPEKLFF. CDR3 in DNA: TGTGCCAGCAGTGAAGGGCGCCCTGAAAAACTGTTTTTT.

The chain combines TRBV7-9 with TRBJ2-1; perhaps TRBD1 as D (6 bases). Trimming pared 5 bases from V and 4 bases from J, leaving 12 bases between. The CDR3 extends over 14 amino acids. Germline values: CDR1 SEHNR, CDR2 FQNEAQ (reference sequence). The CDR3 nucleotides are TGTGCCAGCAGCAGCACGGGGACATACAATGAGCAGTTCTTC. This translates into CASSSTGTYNEQFF.

This clonotype was counted at least ten times. DNA for the CDR3: TGCGCCAGCAGCTTGGTTCCAAACCCCGGGGGGAAGAACACTGAAGCTTTCTTT. It translates to CASSLVPNPGGKNTEAFF. V and J are TRBV5-1 and TRBJ1-1; D may be TRBD1 (5 bases). The CDR3 contains 18 residues. Trimming cost V 0 bases and J 1 base, with 19 bases left between them. CDR1 SGHRS and CDR2 YFSETQ come from the germline V gene.

This clonotype occurred a few times. This chain links TRBV12-3 or TRBV12-4 with TRBJ1-5; D is unclear. The V gene lost 2 bases and the J gene lost 3 bases, with 5 bases spanning the gap. The CDR3 covers 13 residues. Here the CDR3 reads CASSLTDNQPQHF. CDR3 sequence (DNA): TGTGCCAGCAGTTTAACAGACAATCAGCCCCAGCATTTT.

This clonotype showed up many times. The gene calls are TRBV20-1 and TRBJ2-1; 7 nucleotides align to TRBD2. J lost 2 bases, V lost 0 bases, and 7 bases had no gene match. This CDR3 contains 16 residues. Germline V CDR1 and CDR2: DFQATT, SNEGSKA (reference sequence). The CDR3 loop reads CSARDGSGTTYNEQFF. The CDR3 DNA reads as TGCAGTGCTAGAGATGGGTCCGGGACTACCTACAATGAGCAGTTCTTC.

This clonotype was observed many times. The chain uses TRBV6-2 or TRBV6-3 and TRBJ1-1; tentatively, D is TRBD1 (6 bases). V was trimmed by 6 bases and J by 3 bases, leaving 14 bases between them. The CDR3 loop spans 14 amino acids. Germline V gene lookup returns CDR1 MNHEY and CDR2 SVGEGT. The CDR3 DNA reads as TGTGCCAGCAGCAACACAGGGTTGTACACTGAAGCTTTCTTT. Amino acid sequence: CASSNTGLYTEAFF.

This clonotype has ten or more counts. V gene TRBV12-3 or TRBV12-4 combines with J gene TRBJ2-1, with a possible D match to TRBD1 (6 bases). With 5 bases removed from V and 2 bases from J, the gap between germline ends came to 16 bases. The CDR3 has 16 amino acids. CDR3 sequence: CASSLHLTGPYNEQFF. The DNA for the CDR3 is TGTGCCAGCAGTCTCCACCTGACAGGTCCCTACAATGAGCAGTTCTTC.

This clonotype has a count of ten or more. The J gene is TRBJ2-7, the V gene TRBV20-1; tentatively, D is TRBD2 (5 bases). CDR3 length: 12 amino acids. Germline V CDR1 and CDR2: DFQATT, SNEGSKA (reference sequence). The germline V and J ends were trimmed by 5 bases and 5 bases, with 13 bases remaining between them. CDR3 DNA: TGCAGTGCTGGAGGTGGGAAGGACGAGCAGTACTTC. It is translated as CSAGGGKDEQYF.

This clonotype was seen many times. This chain connects TRBV7-7 to TRBJ2-1, with D possibly being TRBD1 (6 bases). Germline V gene data show CDR1 as SSHAT and CDR2 as FNYEAQ (reference sequence). Trimming shortened V by 4 bases and J by 6 bases, and 10 bases separated the two germline ends. The CDR3 has 13 amino acids. CDR3 bases: TGTGCCAGCAGCTCAGGGGTGGTCAATGAGCAGTTCTTC. It specifies CASSSGVVNEQFF.

This clonotype was counted at least ten times. The V call is TRBV12-3 or TRBV12-4, the J call TRBJ1-1, with D unclear. This CDR3 comprises 14 residues. Trimming took 6 bases from V and 5 from J, leaving 16 bases between them. For the CDR3, the DNA is TGTGCCAGCAGACCTAGCCCCAGCAGGACTGAAGCTTTCTTT. Its protein is CASRPSPSRTEAFF.

The chain couples TRBV3-1 to TRBJ1-1; D unresolved. With 2 bases removed from V and 4 bases from J, the gap between germline ends came to 11 bases. The CDR3 totals 14 residues. Germline V gene data show CDR1 as LGHDT and CDR2 as YNNKEL (reference sequence). The CDR3 loop reads CASSQWNLGTEAFF. CDR3 nucleotide sequence: TGTGCCAGCAGCCAATGGAACTTGGGCACTGAAGCTTTCTTT.

This clonotype was observed at least ten times. The chain links TRBV10-3 to TRBJ1-2, with TRBD1 matching over 8 bases. Per the germline V gene, CDR1 is ENHRY and CDR2 is SYGVKD. The CDR3 covers 13 residues. V dropped 6 bases and J dropped 4; count of bases not matched to a gene: 4. The CDR3: CAIRRDRPYGYTF. Written as DNA, the CDR3 is TGTGCCATCAGGAGGGACAGGCCCTATGGCTACACCTTC.

This clonotype was recorded at least ten times. V and J are TRBV7-6 and TRBJ1-3, with D hard to call. The CDR3 has 15 residues. Trimming took 1 base from V and 2 from J, leaving 9 bases between them. Germline V gene lookup returns CDR1 SGHVS and CDR2 FNYEAQ. CDR3 protein: CASSLVAEAGNTIYF. CDR3 nucleotides: TGTGCCAGCAGCTTAGTGGCGGAGGCTGGAAACACCATATATTTT.

This clonotype has ten or more counts. The rearrangement joins TRBV29-1 to TRBJ2-6; D unresolved. Trimming cost V 6 bases and J 3 bases, with 12 bases left between them. The CDR3 has 14 amino acids. The germline V gene has CDR1 SQVTM and CDR2 ANQGSEA. This chain's CDR3 is CSVQEVVGANVLTF. The CDR3 region has the DNA TGCAGCGTCCAAGAGGTCGTTGGGGCCAACGTCCTGACTTTC.

This chain joins TRBV20-1 and TRBJ2-7; 8 bases map to TRBD2. The CDR3 is 16 amino acids. CDR1 DFQATT and CDR2 SNEGSKA come from the germline V gene (reference sequence). V lost 1 base, J lost 5 bases, and 13 bases stayed unmatched. DNA for the CDR3: TGCAGTGCTAGAGTAAGGGGTCGGACTAGCCTCCACGAGCAGTACTTC. It is translated as CSARVRGRTSLHEQYF.

At least ten counts were recorded for this clonotype. This chain links TRBV7-2 with TRBJ2-4; TRBD2 aligns across 9 bases. With 0 bases clipped from V and 6 bases from J, the junction kept 6 bases outside the gene matches. This CDR3 is 16 amino acids long. The germline V gene has CDR1 SGHTA and CDR2 FQGNSA. The CDR3 DNA is TGTGCCAGCAGCTTAGCGGTCGGTAGCGGGGGAAACATTCAGTACTTC. Translating gives CASSLAVGSGGNIQYF.

The chain uses TRBV20-1 and TRBJ2-2; 7 bases align to TRBD1. CDR1 and CDR2 from the germline V gene are DFQATT and SNEGSKA (reference sequence). The CDR3 is 14 amino acids. Trimming took 6 bases from V and 6 from J; bases not matched to a gene: 10. CDR3 amino acids: CSAKPGQVAGELFF. DNA for the CDR3: TGCAGTGCCAAGCCTGGACAGGTCGCCGGGGAGCTGTTTTTT.

The J gene is TRBJ2-5, the V gene TRBV20-1; possibly TRBD2 for D (6 bases). V dropped 1 base and J dropped 4 bases, with 13 bases sitting between them. This CDR3 spans 14 amino acids. From germline, CDR1 is DFQATT and CDR2 SNEGSKA (reference sequence). CDR3 region: CSARGHGSGETQYF. CDR3 DNA sequence: TGCAGTGCTAGAGGCCACGGGAGCGGAGAGACCCAGTACTTC.

The V and J genes are TRBV20-1 and TRBJ2-2; D might be TRBD1 (5 bases). This CDR3 comprises 14 residues. Trimming removed 0 bases at V and 5 bases at J, with 10 bases between. The germline V gene has CDR1 DFQATT and CDR2 SNEGSKA (reference sequence). CDR3 residues: CSAREAGPTGELFF. CDR3 DNA: TGCAGTGCTAGAGAGGCAGGGCCAACCGGGGAGCTGTTTTTT.

As regards this clonotype: A much larger clone lies a single base off, so this may be a read error. The chain joins TRBV12-3 or TRBV12-4 to TRBJ2-7; a possible D gene is TRBD1 (6 bases). The CDR3 loop spans 14 amino acids. The CDR3 region is CASSRRGIHYEPYF. For the CDR3, the DNA is TGTGCCAGCAGTAGAAGGGGGATTCACTACGAGCCGTACTTC.

This clonotype appeared many times. The chain carries TRBV24-1 and TRBJ2-7; D unclear. V shed 4 bases and J shed 3 bases, with 3 bases lying between them. Germline CDR1 is KGHDR and CDR2 is SFDVKD. The CDR3 runs to 11 residues. The CDR3 reads CATSDLYEQYF. The CDR3 bases are TGTGCCACCAGTGACCTCTACGAGCAGTACTTC.

This clonotype was counted many times. The rearrangement uses TRBV12-3 or TRBV12-4 and TRBJ1-5; TRBD1 matches 8 bases. Germline trimming cut 5 bases from V and 2 bases from J; bases unmatched to any gene: 2. The CDR3 loop spans 14 amino acids. CDR3 in amino acids: CASSRQGRNQPQHF. The DNA of the CDR3 is TGTGCCAGCAGTCGACAGGGGCGCAATCAGCCCCAGCATTTT.